This T cell receptor (beta chain) was captured in a study of shared clonotypes between healthy human individuals. Study observations and caveats: Only blood samples were collected, and tissue repertoires likely differ. The genetic and exposure-history diversity represented was limited by few donors.

TCRdb keeps only in-frame clones here, not all; method: immunoSEQ multiplex PCR. This table has 850,000 to 1,100,000 clones, approximately 75% appearing once. Points on this clone: Antigen: not known.

This CDR3 is 14 amino acids long. Trimming removed 6 bases from V and 7 bases from J, with 14 bases in between. Germline V lookup: CDR1 SGHRS, CDR2 YFSETQ. Specimen: memory CD4+ T cells from PBMCs. The sample's subset: CD45RA-negative fraction. The J gene is TRBJ1-6, the V gene TRBV5-1, with D possibly TRBD1 on 5 matching bases. The sequence came from a man aged 18 to 29 in good health. Some clones in this sample may be carry-over from other donors' samples. CDR3: CASNRGEGNSPLHF. As DNA, the CDR3 is TGCGCCAGCAATAGAGGGGAGGGGAATTCACCCCTCCACTTT.